The 8 T cell receptor beta chains given below trace back to one sample, sequenced in a study of cytomegalovirus exposure and HLA in healthy donors. Primers: 60 Vbeta forward and 13 Jbeta reverse. TCRdb keeps only in-frame clones here, not all; method: immunoSEQ multiplex PCR. The sample contains about 130,000 clones, roughly 70% of which appear only once. Sequenced sample: PBMCs. All receptors derive from a man aged 35 to 55 in good health and CMV-seropositive.

J is TRBJ2-1 and V is TRBV2; D ambiguous. The germline CDR1 and CDR2 sequences are SNHLY and FYNNEI. V was pared by 6 bases and J by 5 bases, with 5 bases between. The CDR3 is 11 residues long. CDR3 DNA sequence: TGTGCCAGCAGGCAGAACAATGAGCAGTTCTTC. Encoded protein: CASRQNNEQFF. The full variable domain, rest sourced from reference TRBV2 and TRBJ2-1, is EPEVTQTPSHQVTQMGQEVILRCVPISNHLYFYWYRQILGQKVEFLVSFYNNEISEKSEIFDDQFSVERPDGSNFTLKIRSTKLEDSAMYFCASRQNNEQFFGPGTRLTVL.

The rearrangement uses TRBV13 and TRBJ2-5; 11 positions agree with TRBD2. There are 16 residues in the CDR3. Unmatched junction bases numbered 8, after V lost 5 bases and J lost 3 bases. The germline CDR1 and CDR2 sequences are PRHDT and FYEKMQ (reference sequence). CDR3 sequence: CASSPGLAGGKETQYF. The CDR3 region has the DNA TGTGCCAGCAGCCCCGGGCTAGCGGGGGGAAAAGAGACCCAGTACTTC.

The V and J genes are TRBV6-5 and TRBJ2-5; D is perhaps TRBD1 (6 bases). Trimming removed 1 base from V and 11 bases from J, with 17 bases in between. The CDR3 runs to 14 residues. Germline V gene lookup returns CDR1 MNHEY and CDR2 SVGAGI. The CDR3 protein is CASSYYSGVGEQYF. DNA for the CDR3: TGTGCCAGCAGTTACTACTCAGGGGTGGGGGAGCAGTACTTC.

A few counts support this clone. V usage is TRBV4-1 and J usage is TRBJ2-7; 7 bases line up with TRBD1. Germline CDR1 and CDR2: MGHRA and YSYEKL. The junction had 7 bases not matched to a gene; V was cut back by 0 bases and J by 2 bases. The CDR3 is made up of 16 amino acids. CDR3 bases: TGCGCCAGCAGCCAAGAAACCGGGACAGCCGCCTACGAGCAGTACTTC. Translation gives CASSQETGTAAYEQYF.

The chain carries TRBV14 and TRBJ2-7; 8 bases fit TRBD1. Trimming took 0 bases from V and 3 from J; bases not matched to a gene: 4. In germline, CDR1 is SGHDN, CDR2 FVKESK. The length of the CDR3 is 15 residues. The CDR3 region has the DNA TGTGCCAGCAGCCAAGATTTAACAGGGGGCTACGAGCAGTACTTC. The encoded protein is CASSQDLTGGYEQYF.

The chain carries TRBV7-9 and TRBJ2-2, with unresolved D. Trimming took 2 bases from V and 7 from J, leaving 5 bases between them. This CDR3 is built from 12 residues. Germline V gene data show CDR1 as SEHNR and CDR2 as FQNEAQ (reference sequence). CDR3 sequence: CASSLSGGELFF. The CDR3 nucleotides read TGTGCCAGCAGCTTATCCGGCGGGGAGCTGTTTTTT.

This chain joins TRBV4-1 and TRBJ2-7; D is possibly TRBD2 (5 bases). Trimming removed 4 bases at V and 5 bases at J, with 15 bases between. There are 14 residues in the CDR3. From germline, CDR1 is MGHRA and CDR2 YSYEKL. CDR3 amino acids: CASSLQEMRDEQYF. The CDR3 DNA sequence: TGCGCCAGCAGCCTGCAGGAGATGAGGGACGAGCAGTACTTC.

This chain links TRBV27 with TRBJ1-1; D is unclear. CDR1 and CDR2 from the germline V gene are MNHEY and SMNVEV (reference sequence). Trimming stripped 3 bases from V and 1 base from J, with 6 bases between. The length of the CDR3 is 13 residues. The CDR3 DNA sequence: TGTGCCAGCAGTTTGGGAGAGAACACTGAAGCTTTCTTT. It specifies CASSLGENTEAFF.